This T cell receptor (beta chain) was found in a study of human T cells and chemical hapten exposure. Extraction yielded total RNA from whole blood (unfractionated). CDR1 and CDR2 (germline): SGHNT, YYREEE (reference sequence). Trimming took 0 bases from V and 8 from J; bases not matched to a gene: 4. The CDR3 consists of 14 residues. Original processing notes: Counting gave a median of 95,638 TCRs per sample, with values ranging from about 20,000 to 750,000. A single record per CDR3 protein comes from TCRdb applying MiXCR to the 5' RACE reads. The authors' filters were not applied to this entry. This table holds roughly 110,000 distinct CDR3 sequences, roughly 19% found once. This clonotype came up a few times. Its specificity is unknown. Regarding the study as a whole: Once DPC sensitization occurred, TCRs above 1 in 1000 frequency showed no change.

V usage is TRBV5-4 and J usage is TRBJ2-1, with 8 bases fitting TRBD2. The sequence derives from a human donor in good health. This CDR3 reads CASSLGREVYEQFF. In DNA form, the CDR3 reads TGTGCCAGCAGCTTGGGGCGGGAGGTATATGAGCAGTTCTTC.